This T cell receptor beta chain was recorded in a study of radiation and T cells in renal cell carcinoma. In its sample, this clone was seen a few times. Using immunoSEQ multiplex PCR, the repertoire was profiled, and TCRdb retains in-frame clones only, with some absent. The table includes roughly 53,000 clones, approximately 80% detected once. Sample time point: baseline pretreatment blood. Treatment indicated: 15 Gy SBRT to primary tumor, nephrectomy 4 weeks later. CDR3 length equals 14 residues. V was shortened by 5 bases and J by 1 base, with 11 bases between the two germline ends. The germline CDR1 and CDR2 sequences are SGHVS and FNYEAQ.

The rearrangement uses TRBV7-6 and TRBJ1-1; no definite D call. This sequence was found in a woman aged 70-85 years with renal cell carcinoma. Sequencing used blood, obtained from a patient whose treatment included radiotherapy and nephrectomy. The CDR3 coding sequence is TGTGCCAGCAGCCCCCCAGGAGGGAACACTGAAGCTTTCTTT. Protein product: CASSPPGGNTEAFF. The variable domain in full, with the rest retrieved from reference TRBV7-6 and TRBJ1-1, is GAGVSQSPRYKVTKRGQDVALRCDPISGHVSLYWYRQALGQGPEFLTYFNYEAQQDKSGLPNDRFSAERPEGSISTLTIQRTEQRDSAMYRCASSPPGGNTEAFFGQGTRLTVV.